This T cell receptor beta chain was recovered during a study of T cell responses to AZD1222 COVID-19 vaccine. CDR1 is MNHEY and CDR2 is SVGAGI in the germline V gene. The CDR3 is 12 amino acids. V lost 5 bases to trimming and J lost 7 bases, with 9 bases between them. Using immunoSEQ multiplex PCR, the repertoire was profiled, and TCRdb retains in-frame clones only, with some absent. The profile shows 120,000 to 150,000 clones, about 90% of them singletons. Sequenced here: peripheral blood, sampled 28 days after the second AZD1222 dose. The receptor was isolated from an adult who received the AZD1222 COVID-19 vaccine. J is TRBJ2-1 and V is TRBV6-5, with D unclear. CDR3 protein: CASSRGSNEQFF. The CDR3 nucleotides read TGTGCCAGCAGTCGTGGGTCAAATGAGCAGTTCTTC.